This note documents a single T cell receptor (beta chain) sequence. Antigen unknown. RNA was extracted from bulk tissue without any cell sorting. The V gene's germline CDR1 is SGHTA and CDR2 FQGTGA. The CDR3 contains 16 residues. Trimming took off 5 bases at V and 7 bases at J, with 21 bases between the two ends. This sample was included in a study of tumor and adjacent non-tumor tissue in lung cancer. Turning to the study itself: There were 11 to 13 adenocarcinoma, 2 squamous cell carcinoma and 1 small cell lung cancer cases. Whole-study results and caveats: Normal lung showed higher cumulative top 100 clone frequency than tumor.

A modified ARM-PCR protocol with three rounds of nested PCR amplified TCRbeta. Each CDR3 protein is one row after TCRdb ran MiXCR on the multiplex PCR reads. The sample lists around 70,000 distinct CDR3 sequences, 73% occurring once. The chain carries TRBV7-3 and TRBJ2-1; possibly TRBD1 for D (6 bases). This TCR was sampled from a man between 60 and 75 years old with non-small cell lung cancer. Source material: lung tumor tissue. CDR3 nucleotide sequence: TGTGCCAGCAGCATACAGGGTGGCGTTCAGTCGAATGAGCAGTTCTTC. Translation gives CASSIQGGVQSNEQFF.